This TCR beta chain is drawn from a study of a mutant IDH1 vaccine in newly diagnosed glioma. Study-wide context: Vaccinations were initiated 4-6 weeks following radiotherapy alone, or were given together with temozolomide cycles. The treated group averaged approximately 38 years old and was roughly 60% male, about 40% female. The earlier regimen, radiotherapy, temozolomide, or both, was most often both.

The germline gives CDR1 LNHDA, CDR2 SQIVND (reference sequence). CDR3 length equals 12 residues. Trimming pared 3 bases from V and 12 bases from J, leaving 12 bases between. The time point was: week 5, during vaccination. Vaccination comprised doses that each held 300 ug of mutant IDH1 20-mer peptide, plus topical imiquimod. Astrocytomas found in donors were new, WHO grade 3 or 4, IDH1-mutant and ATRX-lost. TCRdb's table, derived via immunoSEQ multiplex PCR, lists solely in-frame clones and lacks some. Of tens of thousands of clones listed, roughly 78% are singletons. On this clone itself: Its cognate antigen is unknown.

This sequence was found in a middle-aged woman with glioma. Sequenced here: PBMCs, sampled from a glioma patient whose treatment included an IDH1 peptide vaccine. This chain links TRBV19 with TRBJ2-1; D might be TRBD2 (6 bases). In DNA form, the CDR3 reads TGTGCCAGTAGTATTCTGCGGGGATGGCAGTTCTTC. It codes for CASSILRGWQFF.